This T cell receptor beta chain appears in the sequencing data of a study of blood T cell repertoires in COVID-19 (dated by TCRdb to the early 2020s). A note on the overall study: Samples covering the acute and convalescent phases of COVID-19 were provided by collaborators in the United States, Italy and Spain. A de-identified subject ID, COVID-19 status, age in years and sex were almost always included in the sample metadata. Deeply sampled blood TCRbeta repertoires from subjects exposed to, actively infected with, or recovered from COVID-19 were included in the dataset. Where HLA class I and class II types were available, the types were taken from metadata supplied by the sample provider, not from assay-based typing. The repertoires were released in a freely available public database intended as a resource for research on the immune response to SARS-CoV-2. The samples were drawn from two sources: the first 160 participants of the ongoing ImmuneRACE study, and some 1,300 subjects contributed by 6 global collaborators. The prospective study material was composed of cDNA or gDNA derived from T cells, B-cell-depleted T cells, or PBMCs. Study-level results and caveats: The amount of clinical and demographic metadata varied by source and participant and was provided uncurated.

Participants in the prospective study were enrolled through a virtual design, were aged roughly 18 to 100 years, and lived in roughly 24 United States geographic areas. In the prospective study, participants were assigned to cohorts based on the clinical history participants reported in a screening survey and a study questionnaire. ImmuneRACE Cohort 3 recovered participants were defined by two consecutive negative NP/OP PCR tests, healthcare professional clearance, or symptom resolution. Mobile phlebotomists in the prospective study collected whole blood, serum and a nasopharyngeal or oropharyngeal swab from every participant. Prospective study participants could optionally give additional blood draws and questionnaires over an approximately two-month period. Prospective study blood samples were shipped either frozen or at room temperature before DNA extraction. The germline V end is reduced by 5 bases and the J end by 7 bases; junction bases left unmatched: 6. Measured from the cysteine to the phenylalanine, the CDR3 is 13 residues long. This entry keeps only the CDR3 DNA: 39 bases, framed from base 1. CDR1 and CDR2, per the germline V gene, are MDHEN and SYDVKM.

As regards this clone: It has no known antigen specificity. Base qualities were left out, and no much larger clone turns up one base away.

TCRbeta CDR3 regions were amplified from genomic DNA by means of the immunoSEQ Assay, a bias-controlled multiplex PCR. The published analysis was carried out like this. The number of nucleated cells in each sample was estimated by amplification of reference gene primers within the assay. To quantify the absolute abundance of each unique TCRbeta CDR3 rearrangement, sequence reads were collapsed and filtered. For each sample, productive Simpson clonality was calculated as the square root of Simpson's diversity index across productive rearrangements. The table was pulled from immuneACCESS by TCRdb, which kept in-frame rearrangements only. Such tables lose some clones; where checked, under half of the loss comes from unresolved V genes, and the rest has no known cause. V, J and clone size reflect that table, while D and trimming were determined from the DNA. In all, the sample holds 150,000 to 200,000 clones, and about 91% of those were seen once. About 0.77% of the sample rests with the top ten.

This TCR was sampled from a woman between 18 and 29 years old who had recovered from COVID-19. The receptor chain draws on TRBV28 and TRBJ1-2, with 8 junctional bases fitting TRBD1. Sequencing was done on a sample of PBMCs or T cells enriched from blood (not recorded which). The CDR3 in this case is CASSLPGGRGYTF. The nucleotide sequence is TGTGCCAGCAGTCTACCAGGGGGCCGTGGCTACACCTTC.